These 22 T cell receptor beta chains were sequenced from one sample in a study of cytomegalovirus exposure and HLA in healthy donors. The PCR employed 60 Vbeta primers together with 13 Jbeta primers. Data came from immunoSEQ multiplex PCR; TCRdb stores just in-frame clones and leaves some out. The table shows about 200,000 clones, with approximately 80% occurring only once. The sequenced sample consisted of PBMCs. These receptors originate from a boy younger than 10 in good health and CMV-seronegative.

In DNA, the CDR3 is TGTGCCACCAGCAGAGCGACAGGGGGGTCCACAGATACGCAGTATTTT. Amino acids: CATSRATGGSTDTQYF. V and J are TRBV15 and TRBJ2-3; 9 nucleotides line up with TRBD1. Trimming removed 1 base from V and 2 bases from J; junction bases left unmatched: 4. The CDR3 consists of 16 residues. Germline V gene sequence: CDR1 LNHNV, CDR2 YYDKDF (reference sequence). The variable domain in full, completed from reference TRBV15 and TRBJ2-3, reads DAMVIQNPRYQVTQFGKPVTLSCSQTLNHNVMYWYQQKSSQAPKLLFHYYDKDFNNEADTPDNFQSRRPNTSFCFLDIRSPGLGDTAMYLCATSRATGGSTDTQYFGPGTRLTVL.

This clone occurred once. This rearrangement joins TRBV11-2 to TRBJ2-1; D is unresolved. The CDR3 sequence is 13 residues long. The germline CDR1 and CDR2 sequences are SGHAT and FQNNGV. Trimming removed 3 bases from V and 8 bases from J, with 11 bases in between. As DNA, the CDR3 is TGTGCCAGCAGCTTCCACGGGTGGGATGAGCAGTTCTTC. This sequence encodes CASSFHGWDEQFF.

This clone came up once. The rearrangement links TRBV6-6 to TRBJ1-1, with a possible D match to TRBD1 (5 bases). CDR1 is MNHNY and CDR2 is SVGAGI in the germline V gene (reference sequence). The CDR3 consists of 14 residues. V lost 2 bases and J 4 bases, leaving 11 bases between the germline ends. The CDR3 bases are TGTGCCAGCAGTTACGAAGGGGTGAGCACTGAAGCTTTCTTT. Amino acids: CASSYEGVSTEAFF.

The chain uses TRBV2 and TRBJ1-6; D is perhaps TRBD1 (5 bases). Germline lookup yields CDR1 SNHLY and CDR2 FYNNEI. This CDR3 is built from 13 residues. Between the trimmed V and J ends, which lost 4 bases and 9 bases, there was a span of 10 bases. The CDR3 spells CASSAGERSPLHF. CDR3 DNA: TGTGCCAGCAGTGCGGGGGAACGTTCACCCCTCCACTTT.

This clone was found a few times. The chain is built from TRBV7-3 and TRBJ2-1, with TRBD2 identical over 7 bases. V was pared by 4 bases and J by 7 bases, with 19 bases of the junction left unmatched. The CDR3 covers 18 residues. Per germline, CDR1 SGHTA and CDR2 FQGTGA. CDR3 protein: CASSSPIPGRGVANEQFF. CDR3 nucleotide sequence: TGTGCCAGCAGCTCACCTATCCCGGGACGGGGGGTCGCGAATGAGCAGTTCTTC.

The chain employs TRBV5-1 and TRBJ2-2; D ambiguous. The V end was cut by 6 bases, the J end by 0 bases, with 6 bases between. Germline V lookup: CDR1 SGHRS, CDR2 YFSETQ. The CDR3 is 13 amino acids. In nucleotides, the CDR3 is TGCGCCAGCAAAGCTACGAACACCGGGGAGCTGTTTTTT. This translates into CASKATNTGELFF. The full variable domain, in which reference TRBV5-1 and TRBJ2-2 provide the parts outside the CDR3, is KAGVTQTPRYLIKTRGQQVTLSCSPISGHRSVSWYQQTPGQGLQFLFEYFSETQRNKGNFPGRFSGRQFSNSRSEMNVSTLELGDSALYLCASKATNTGELFFGEGSRLTVL.

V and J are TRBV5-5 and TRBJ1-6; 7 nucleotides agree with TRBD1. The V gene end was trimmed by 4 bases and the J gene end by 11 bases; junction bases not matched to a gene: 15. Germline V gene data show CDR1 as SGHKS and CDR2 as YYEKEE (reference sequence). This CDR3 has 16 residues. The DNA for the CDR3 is TGTGCCAGCAGCGGCCAGGGGGGATTAAGTTCTCCACCCCTCCACTTT. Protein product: CASSGQGGLSSPPLHF.

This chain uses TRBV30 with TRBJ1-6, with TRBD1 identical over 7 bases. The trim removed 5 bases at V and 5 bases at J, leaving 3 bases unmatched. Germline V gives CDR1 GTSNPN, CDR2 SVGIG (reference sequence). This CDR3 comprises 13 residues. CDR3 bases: TGTGCCTGGGCTGGACAGGATAATTCACCCCTCCACTTT. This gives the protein CAWAGQDNSPLHF.

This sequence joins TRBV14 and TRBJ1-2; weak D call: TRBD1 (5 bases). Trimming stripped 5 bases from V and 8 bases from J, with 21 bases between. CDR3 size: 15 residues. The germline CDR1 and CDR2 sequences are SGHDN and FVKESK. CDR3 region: CASSTLGGRALGYTF. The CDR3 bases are TGTGCCAGCAGCACTTTGGGGGGACGGGCCCTGGGCTACACCTTC.

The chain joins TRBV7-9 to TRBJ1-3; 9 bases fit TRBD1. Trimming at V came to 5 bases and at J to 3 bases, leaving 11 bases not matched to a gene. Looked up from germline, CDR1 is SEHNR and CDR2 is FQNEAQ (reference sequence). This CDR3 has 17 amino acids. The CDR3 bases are TGTGCCAGCAGCCAAATGCCACAGGGGGCCTTTGGAAACACCATATATTTT. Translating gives CASSQMPQGAFGNTIYF.

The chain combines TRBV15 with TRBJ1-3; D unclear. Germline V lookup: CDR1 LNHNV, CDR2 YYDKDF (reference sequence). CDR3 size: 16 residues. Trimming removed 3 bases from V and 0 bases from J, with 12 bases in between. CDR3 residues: CATSSRTGSSGNTIYF. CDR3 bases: TGTGCCACCAGCAGTAGGACGGGAAGCTCTGGAAACACCATATATTTT.

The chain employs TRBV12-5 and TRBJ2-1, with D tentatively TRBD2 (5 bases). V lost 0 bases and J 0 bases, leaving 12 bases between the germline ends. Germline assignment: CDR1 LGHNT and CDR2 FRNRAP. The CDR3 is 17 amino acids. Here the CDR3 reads CASGLVRGSISYNEQFF. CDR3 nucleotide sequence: TGTGCTAGTGGTTTGGTACGGGGTAGTATCTCCTACAATGAGCAGTTCTTC.

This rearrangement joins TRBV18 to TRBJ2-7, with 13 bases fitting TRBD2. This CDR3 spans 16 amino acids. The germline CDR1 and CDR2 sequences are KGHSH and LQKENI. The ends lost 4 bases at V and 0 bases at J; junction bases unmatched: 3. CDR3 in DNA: TGTGCCAGCTCACGACTAGCGGGGGGAAGCTCCTACGAGCAGTACTTC. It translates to CASSRLAGGSSYEQYF.

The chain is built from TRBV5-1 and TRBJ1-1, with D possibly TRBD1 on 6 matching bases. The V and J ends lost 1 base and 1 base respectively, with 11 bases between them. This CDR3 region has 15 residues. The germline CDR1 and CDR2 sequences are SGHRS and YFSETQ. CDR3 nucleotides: TGCGCCAGCAGCTTGTTGGGACAAGGGAACACTGAAGCTTTCTTT. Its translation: CASSLLGQGNTEAFF.

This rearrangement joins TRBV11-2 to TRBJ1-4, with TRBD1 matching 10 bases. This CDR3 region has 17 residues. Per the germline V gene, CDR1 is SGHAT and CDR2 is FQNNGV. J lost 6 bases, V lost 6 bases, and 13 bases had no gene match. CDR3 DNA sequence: TGTGCCAGCAGGCGGACAGGGGGTCCGAATAGGGATGAAAAACTGTTTTTT. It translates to CASRRTGGPNRDEKLFF. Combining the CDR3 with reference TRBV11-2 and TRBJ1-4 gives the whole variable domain EAGVAQSPRYKIIEKRQSVAFWCNPISGHATLYWYQQILGQGPKLLIQFQNNGVVDDSQLPKDRFSAERLKGVDSTLKIQPAKLEDSAVYLCASRRTGGPNRDEKLFFGSGTQLSVL.

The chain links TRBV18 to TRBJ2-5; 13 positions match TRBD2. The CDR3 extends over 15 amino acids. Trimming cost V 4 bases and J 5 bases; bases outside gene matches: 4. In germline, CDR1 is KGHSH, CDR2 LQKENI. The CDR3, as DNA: TGTGCCAGCTCACGCGGACTAGCGGGGGCCGAGACCCAGTACTTC. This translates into CASSRGLAGAETQYF.

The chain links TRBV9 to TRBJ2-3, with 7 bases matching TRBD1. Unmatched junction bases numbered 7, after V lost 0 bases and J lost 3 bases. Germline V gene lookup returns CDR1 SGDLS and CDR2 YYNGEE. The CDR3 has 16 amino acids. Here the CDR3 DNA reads TGTGCCAGCAGCGTAGGAACAGGGGTGTTAACAGATACGCAGTATTTT. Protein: CASSVGTGVLTDTQYF. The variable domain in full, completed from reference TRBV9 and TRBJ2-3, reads DSGVTQTPKHLITATGQRVTLRCSPRSGDLSVYWYQQSLDQGLQFLIQYYNGEERAKGNILERFSAQQFPDLHSELNLSSLELGDSALYFCASSVGTGVLTDTQYFGPGTRLTVL.

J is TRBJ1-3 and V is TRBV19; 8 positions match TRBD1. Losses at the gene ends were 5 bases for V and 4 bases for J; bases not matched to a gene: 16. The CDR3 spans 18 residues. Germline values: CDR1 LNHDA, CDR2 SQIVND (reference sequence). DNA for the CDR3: TGTGCCAGTAGTTTTACCCGGACAGGGACGTCGTACGGAAACACCATATATTTT. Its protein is CASSFTRTGTSYGNTIYF.

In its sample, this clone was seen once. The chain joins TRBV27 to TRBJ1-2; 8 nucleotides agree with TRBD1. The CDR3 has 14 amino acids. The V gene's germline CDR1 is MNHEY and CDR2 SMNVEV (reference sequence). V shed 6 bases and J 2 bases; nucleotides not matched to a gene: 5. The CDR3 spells CASSVTGANYGYTF. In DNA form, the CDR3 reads TGTGCCAGCAGCGTGACAGGGGCCAACTATGGCTACACCTTC.

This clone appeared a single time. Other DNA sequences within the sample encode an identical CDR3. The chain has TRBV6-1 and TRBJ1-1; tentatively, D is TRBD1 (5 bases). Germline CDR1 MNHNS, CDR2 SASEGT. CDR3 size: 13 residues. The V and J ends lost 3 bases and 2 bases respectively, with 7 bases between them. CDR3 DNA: TGTGCCAGCAGTGATCAGGGTAACACTGAAGCTTTCTTT. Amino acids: CASSDQGNTEAFF.

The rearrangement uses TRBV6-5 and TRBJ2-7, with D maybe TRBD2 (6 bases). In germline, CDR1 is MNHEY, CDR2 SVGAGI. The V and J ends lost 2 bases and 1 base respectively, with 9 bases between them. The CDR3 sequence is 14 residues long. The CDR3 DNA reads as TGTGCCAGCAGTTACGCGGGGACTTCCTACGAGCAGTACTTC. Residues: CASSYAGTSYEQYF.

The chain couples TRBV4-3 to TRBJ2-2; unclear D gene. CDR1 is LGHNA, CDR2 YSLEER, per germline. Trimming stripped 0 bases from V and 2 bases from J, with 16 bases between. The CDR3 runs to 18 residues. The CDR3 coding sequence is TGCGCCAGCAGCCAAGATTGGAGTCCGGTTACAAACACCGGGGAGCTGTTTTTT. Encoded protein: CASSQDWSPVTNTGELFF.